Shown below are 2 T cell receptor beta chains from a single sample sequenced in a study of T cells after yellow fever vaccination. TCRdb fed the 5' RACE reads into MiXCR, producing one record per CDR3 protein. The data show approximately 70,000 distinct CDR3 sequences, with just over 6.5% seen just once and roughly 35% held by the top ten. The sample in question was CD8+ T cells sorted from PBMCs, obtained approximately 47 days after the first yellow fever vaccination. The receptors were sampled from a man aged 18-30 years who received the YFV17D yellow fever vaccine.

This clonotype came up a few times. The chain employs TRBV5-4 and TRBJ2-3, with a possible D match to TRBD2 (6 bases). The ends were cut back, 4 bases at V and 0 bases at J, with 18 bases in the middle. Looked up from germline, CDR1 is SGHNT and CDR2 is YYREEE (reference sequence). The CDR3 sequence is 17 residues long. The CDR3 sequence: CASSTRGSPTSTDTQYF. The CDR3 DNA reads as TGTGCCAGCAGCACTCGGGGGAGTCCGACTAGCACAGATACGCAGTATTTT.

This clonotype was detected many times. This rearrangement joins TRBV10-3 to TRBJ2-3; D might be TRBD1 (6 bases). Trimming pared 2 bases from V and 0 bases from J, leaving 12 bases between. Germline values: CDR1 ENHRY, CDR2 SYGVKD. The CDR3 has 16 residues. CDR3 in DNA: TGTGCCATCAGTGAGCCCGGGACAACTAGCACAGATACGCAGTATTTT. Its translation: CAISEPGTTSTDTQYF.